Listed below are T cell receptor beta chains from one sample, sequenced in a study of blood T cell repertoires in COVID-19. Clones were read by immunoSEQ multiplex PCR, and TCRdb kept only the in-frame ones, dropping some. The table includes approximately 330,000 clones, 87% detected once. The source material was peripheral blood. The receptors were sampled from a man aged 25-45 years with COVID-19, enrolled during active disease. Each CDR3 is given with its conserved first and last residue. A D gene is named only where the DNA matches it firmly. Clone size appears in some rows only: once, few, many, or a class for an expanded clone.

d_call,v_call,j_call,clone_size,cdr3_aa,cdr3_nt
NA,TRBV15,TRBJ1-1,once,CATSSLQGNTEAFF,TGTGCCACCAGCAGTCTACAGGGGAACACTGAAGCTTTCTTT
NA,TRBV5-6,TRBJ2-1,NA,CASTAGANEQFF,TGTGCCAGTACCGCAGGGGCCAATGAGCAGTTCTTC
NA,TRBV5-5,TRBJ2-5,NA,CASSGGFAQETQYF,TGTGCCAGCAGCGGAGGGTTCGCCCAAGAGACCCAGTACTTC
NA,TRBV19,TRBJ1-6,NA,CASSYGQLGSPLHF,TGTGCCAGTAGTTATGGACAATTAGGTTCACCCCTCCACTTT
TRBD1,TRBV7-2,TRBJ2-5,NA,CASSVRGPQETQYF,TGTGCCAGCAGCGTCAGGGGGCCCCAAGAGACCCAGTACTTC
NA,TRBV4-2,TRBJ2-3,NA,CASSQDGTTDTQYF,TGTGCCAGCAGCCAAGACGGGACTACAGATACGCAGTATTTT
NA,TRBV18,TRBJ1-1,NA,CASSPPGVVAEAFF,TGTGCCAGCTCACCACCCGGGGTGGTGGCTGAAGCTTTCTTT
NA,TRBV24-1,TRBJ2-7,NA,CATSDSLAGLVDEQYF,TGTGCCACCAGTGATTCCCTGGCAGGGCTTGTCGACGAGCAGTACTTC
NA,TRBV2,TRBJ2-7,NA,CASTGVPEGEQYF,TGTGCCAGCACCGGAGTACCTGAGGGAGAGCAGTACTTC
NA,TRBV11-1,TRBJ2-5,NA,CASSLSGGRETQYF,TGTGCCAGCAGCTTAAGTGGTGGGAGAGAGACCCAGTACTTC
NA,TRBV24-1,TRBJ2-2,NA,CATSGGTYANTGELFF,TGTGCCACCAGTGGCGGGACTTACGCGAACACCGGGGAGCTGTTTTTT
NA,TRBV18,TRBJ1-5,NA,CASSPRGISDQPQHF,TGTGCCAGCTCACCTCGGGGGATCTCAGATCAGCCCCAGCATTTT
NA,TRBV6-5,TRBJ1-2,NA,CASSYSWGPTNYGYTF,TGTGCCAGCAGTTACTCCTGGGGGCCAACTAACTATGGCTACACCTTC
TRBD1,TRBV6-2/TRBV6-3,TRBJ2-5,NA,CASSYIETGLAETQYF,TGTGCCAGCAGTTACATCGAGACAGGGTTGGCAGAGACCCAGTACTTC
TRBD1,TRBV29-1,TRBJ2-5,once,CSVLRDRGETQYF,TGCAGCGTTTTACGGGACAGGGGAGAGACCCAGTACTTC
NA,TRBV3-1/TRBV3-2,TRBJ2-7,NA,CASSQGTTRFYEQYF,TGTGCCAGCAGCCAAGGGACTACACGATTTTACGAGCAGTACTTC
NA,TRBV5-4,TRBJ2-1,NA,CASSLSLGGPRNEQFF,TGTGCCAGCAGCCTATCCCTCGGGGGTCCTCGGAATGAGCAGTTCTTC
NA,TRBV3-1/TRBV3-2,TRBJ2-2,NA,CASSQDGQGGTGELFF,TGTGCCAGCAGCCAAGACGGGCAGGGGGGTACCGGGGAGCTGTTTTTT
TRBD1,TRBV5-5,TRBJ2-7,NA,CASSLGQGAREQYF,TGTGCCAGCAGTCTGGGACAGGGGGCGCGAGAGCAGTACTTC
TRBD2,TRBV19,TRBJ2-1,NA,CASTPGLALLRNEQFF,TGTGCCAGTACCCCGGGACTAGCGCTATTACGCAATGAGCAGTTCTTC
TRBD1,TRBV27,TRBJ2-7,NA,CASSLGSGGVYEQYF,TGTGCCAGCAGTTTAGGGTCAGGGGGCGTTTACGAGCAGTACTTC
TRBD1,TRBV4-1,TRBJ1-2,NA,CASSFGTGETYTF,TGCGCCAGCAGCTTCGGGACAGGGGAAACCTACACCTTC
NA,TRBV7-2,TRBJ2-7,NA,CASSPPGPGDEQYF,TGTGCCAGCAGCCCCCCCGGCCCTGGAGACGAGCAGTACTTC
TRBD1,TRBV7-6,TRBJ1-1,NA,CASSPGRQGAEAFF,TGTGCCAGCAGCCCCGGCCGACAGGGGGCTGAAGCTTTCTTT
NA,TRBV27,TRBJ2-1,NA,CAAGERQGYNEQFF,TGTGCCGCGGGGGAGAGGCAGGGGTACAATGAGCAGTTCTTC
NA,TRBV5-1,TRBJ2-5,NA,CASSPGRIIEETQYF,TGCGCCAGCAGCCCTGGCCGCATTATTGAAGAGACCCAGTACTTC
NA,TRBV12-3/TRBV12-4,TRBJ2-1,NA,CASGEAGNEQFF,TGTGCCAGCGGGGAGGCAGGCAATGAGCAGTTCTTC
NA,TRBV4-2,TRBJ2-2,many,CASSQTGENTGELFF,TGTGCCAGCAGCCAAACGGGGGAAAACACCGGGGAGCTGTTTTTT
TRBD1,TRBV19,TRBJ2-3,NA,CASSIGRGPRFTDTQYF,TGTGCCAGTAGTATAGGCAGGGGGCCCCGTTTTACAGATACGCAGTATTTT
TRBD1,TRBV27,TRBJ1-6,NA,CASSYLQGAGSPLHF,TGTGCCAGCAGTTACTTACAGGGGGCGGGTTCACCCCTCCACTTT
NA,TRBV27,TRBJ1-4,NA,CASSRLSTNEKLFF,TGTGCCAGCAGTCGGTTATCAACTAATGAAAAACTGTTTTTT
TRBD2,TRBV9,TRBJ2-2,NA,CASSVRRTSDYTGELFF,TGTGCCAGCAGCGTACGGCGGACTAGCGATTACACCGGGGAGCTGTTTTTT
TRBD2,TRBV6-4,TRBJ2-7,NA,CASSDNPAGGDLEQYF,TGTGCCAGCAGTGACAACCCAGCGGGAGGGGATCTCGAGCAGTACTTC
NA,TRBV9,TRBJ2-5,NA,CASSVVLQETQYF,TGTGCCAGCAGCGTAGTACTACAAGAGACCCAGTACTTC
TRBD2,TRBV10-3,TRBJ2-3,NA,CAISEGLAGGRADTQYF,TGTGCCATCAGTGAGGGACTAGCGGGGGGCAGGGCAGATACGCAGTATTTT
NA,TRBV11-2,TRBJ2-3,NA,CASSLDPFPDTQYF,TGTGCCAGCAGCTTAGATCCTTTCCCTGATACGCAGTATTTT
TRBD2,TRBV10-3,TRBJ2-1,NA,CAIRLGLADYNEQFF,TGTGCCATCAGGCTAGGACTAGCGGACTACAATGAGCAGTTCTTC
TRBD2,TRBV27,TRBJ2-7,once,CASSYKGGLGGYEQYF,TGTGCCAGCAGTTACAAGGGGGGACTAGGGGGCTACGAGCAGTACTTC
TRBD2,TRBV5-1,TRBJ2-2,NA,CASSLSGGSGGELFF,TGCGCCAGCAGCCTTAGCGGGGGTTCCGGCGGGGAGCTGTTTTTT
NA,TRBV29-1,TRBJ1-1,NA,CSVVPWQVGTEAFF,TGCAGCGTCGTCCCCTGGCAGGTTGGCACTGAAGCTTTCTTT
TRBD1,TRBV18,TRBJ1-6,NA,CASSLTGGSNSPLHF,TGTGCCAGCTCACTTACAGGGGGCTCGAATTCACCCCTCCACTTT
NA,TRBV3-1/TRBV3-2,TRBJ2-7,NA,CASSQGRSSSYEQYF,TGTGCCAGCAGCCAAGGGCGGTCGAGCTCCTACGAGCAGTACTTC
NA,TRBV7-9,TRBJ1-1,NA,CASSSTLWQTEAFF,TGTGCCAGCAGCTCCACGTTATGGCAGACTGAAGCTTTCTTT
NA,TRBV2,TRBJ2-7,NA,CASRVTRGFHEQYF,TGTGCCAGCAGGGTAACCAGAGGGTTTCACGAGCAGTACTTC
NA,TRBV2,TRBJ1-2,NA,CASSEGGYTF,TGTGCCAGCAGCGAGGGTGGCTACACCTTC